The 21 T cell receptor beta chains given below trace back to one sample, sequenced in a study of early T cells in non-severe SARS-CoV-2 infection. MiXCR, run by TCRdb on the 5' RACE reads, gives a single entry per CDR3 protein. The data contain 45,000 to 75,000 distinct CDR3 sequences, more than 8.5% of them seen just once; the ten biggest clones take up approximately 15%. Sequenced sample: whole blood. These TCRs come from an adult who was a healthcare worker with PCR-confirmed SARS-CoV-2 infection or an uninfected control (not recorded which).

This clonotype showed up just once. V gene TRBV2 combines with J gene TRBJ2-3, with D perhaps matching TRBD2 (6 bases). CDR3 length equals 16 residues. Germline V gives CDR1 SNHLY, CDR2 FYNNEI. V was cut by 3 bases and J by 2 bases, with 15 bases left in between. The CDR3 coding sequence is TGTGCCAGCAGTGACTGGGAGGCGATGGACACAGATACGCAGTATTTT. This codes for CASSDWEAMDTDTQYF.

Many counts were recorded for this clonotype. The rearrangement links TRBV3-1 to TRBJ2-1, with TRBD2 matching 7 bases. Germline V lookup: CDR1 LGHDT, CDR2 YNNKEL (reference sequence). V trimming: 3 bases; J trimming: 7 bases; junction bases outside the gene matches: 6. This CDR3 is 14 amino acids long. CDR3 DNA: TGTGCCAGCAGCCAGAGCCTAGCGGTGAATGAGCAGTTCTTC. The encoded protein is CASSQSLAVNEQFF.

Within the sample, this clonotype is medium-sized. The V gene is TRBV3-1, the J gene TRBJ2-7; D not resolved. Germline V gene data show CDR1 as LGHDT and CDR2 as YNNKEL (reference sequence). Deletions cut 2 bases from V and 5 bases from J, with 7 bases between. The CDR3 runs 12 residues. The CDR3 sequence is CASSQIPDEQYF. CDR3 DNA: TGTGCCAGCAGCCAAATCCCCGACGAGCAGTACTTC.

Ten or more counts support this clonotype. V is TRBV5-1 and J is TRBJ1-1; no firm D call. Trimming pared 4 bases from V and 6 bases from J, leaving 13 bases between. From germline, CDR1 is SGHRS and CDR2 YFSETQ. The CDR3 runs to 13 residues. The CDR3 DNA is TGCGCCAGCAGCCCCAATCGTGACCCTGAAGCTTTCTTT. Translating gives CASSPNRDPEAFF.

This clonotype was observed many times. V and J are TRBV14 and TRBJ1-1; 9 bases agree with TRBD1. The CDR3 consists of 14 residues. V gave up 4 bases and J gave up 3 bases; unmatched junction bases: 3. Germline CDR1 reads SGHDN; CDR2 reads FVKESK. In DNA form, the CDR3 reads TGTGCCAGCAGCCCGACAGGGGGTTACACTGAAGCTTTCTTT. Amino acid sequence: CASSPTGGYTEAFF.

This clonotype occurred many times. The gene calls are TRBV5-4 and TRBJ2-5; D unclear. V was clipped by 0 bases and J by 5 bases, with 11 bases between them. CDR1 and CDR2 (germline): SGHNT, YYREEE (reference sequence). The CDR3 covers 14 residues. In nucleotides, the CDR3 is TGTGCCAGCAGCTTGGCCGGGCAGCTGGAGACCCAGTACTTC. It encodes CASSLAGQLETQYF.

This clonotype was recorded at least ten times. This chain joins TRBV10-3 and TRBJ2-1; possible D gene TRBD2, 5 bases. CDR3 length: 14 residues. The V end lost 6 bases, the J end lost 9 bases, and 18 bases lay between the germline ends. Germline V CDR1 and CDR2: ENHRY, SYGVKD. The DNA for the CDR3 is TGTGCCATCAGCCCCGAAGGGCTAGCCGGTGAGCAGTTCTTC. It codes for CAISPEGLAGEQFF.

The sample holds a few counts of this clonotype. The chain is built from TRBV28 and TRBJ2-7; D possibly corresponds to TRBD2 (6 bases). In germline, CDR1 is MDHEN, CDR2 SYDVKM. The CDR3 extends over 19 amino acids. V was shortened by 7 bases and J by 1 base, with 29 bases between the two germline ends. The CDR3 here is CASNVGSWRDVSKSYEQYF. In DNA, the CDR3 is TGTGCCAGCAACGTAGGGAGTTGGCGGGACGTGAGCAAATCCTACGAGCAGTACTTC.

Concerning this clonotype itself: One junction end disagrees with the germline gene, perhaps due to a read error. The CDR3 loop is CASSKLAGSIYSEQFF. As DNA, the CDR3 is TGTGCCAGCAGTAAATTAGCGGGGAGTATCTACAGTGAGCAGTTCTTC. The chain carries TRBV28 and TRBJ2-1; the match to TRBD2 covers 8 bases. Germline V gene data show CDR1 as MDHEN and CDR2 as SYDVKM. The CDR3 runs to 16 residues. The whole variable domain, remainder taken from reference TRBV28 and TRBJ2-1, is DVKVTQSSRYLVKRTGEKVFLECVQDMDHENMFWYRQDPGLGLRLIYFSYDVKMKEKGDIPEGYSVSREKKERFSLILESASTNQTSMYLCASSKLAGSIYSEQFFGPGTRLTVL.

In the case of this clonotype: This may be a read error: a much more frequent sequence differs by one nucleotide. The rearrangement links TRBV20-1 to TRBJ2-4, with TRBD1 as a possible D gene (5 bases). The germline CDR1 and CDR2 sequences are DFQATT and SNEGSKA (reference sequence). This CDR3 contains 12 residues. Trimming took off 1 base at V and 10 bases at J, with 11 bases between the two ends. CDR3 loop: CSARGGSTIQYF. CDR3 bases: TGCAGTGCTAGAGGGGGCAGTACAATTCAGTACTTC.

This clonotype has just a few counts. V and J are TRBV6-1 and TRBJ2-7; 11 bases align to TRBD2. The CDR3 totals 18 residues. Trimming at V came to 0 bases and at J to 4 bases, leaving 11 bases not matched to a gene. Germline V lookup: CDR1 MNHNS, CDR2 SASEGT. The CDR3 loop reads CASSEASLTSGSRYEQYF. In DNA form, the CDR3 reads TGTGCCAGCAGTGAAGCGTCCCTAACTAGCGGGAGTAGGTACGAGCAGTACTTC.

As concerns this clonotype: One end of the junction does not line up with germline, which may come from a read error. The chain recombines TRBV18 with TRBJ2-7, with D uncertain. The length of the CDR3 is 13 residues. Germline CDR1 KGHSH, CDR2 LQKENI. The CDR3 DNA reads TGTGCCAGCTCCCCACCAGAATCCTACGAGCAGTACTTC. Its translation is CASSPPESYEQYF.

This clonotype was seen many times. This chain connects TRBV20-1 to TRBJ1-1; D call uncertain. The V gene lost 3 bases and the J gene lost 1 base, with 9 bases spanning the gap. This CDR3 is built from 13 residues. Germline-derived CDR1 and CDR2 are DFQATT and SNEGSKA (reference sequence). The CDR3 DNA is TGCAGTGCTAGTGGAGTTGCGAACACTGAAGCTTTCTTT. Protein: CSASGVANTEAFF.

This clonotype was recorded many times. The V and J genes are TRBV10-3 and TRBJ2-1, with TRBD2 matching over 8 bases. CDR1 and CDR2 from the germline V gene are ENHRY and SYGVKD. This CDR3 comprises 12 residues. V lost 6 bases and J lost 8; bases outside the gene matches: 3. In nucleotides, the CDR3 is TGTGCCATCAGCGGGACTAGGGATGAGCAGTTCTTC. It codes for CAISGTRDEQFF.

This clonotype occurred a few times. V is TRBV28 and J is TRBJ2-6; no firm D call. Germline assignment: CDR1 MDHEN and CDR2 SYDVKM. V lost 5 bases, J lost 4 bases, and 9 bases lay in between. The CDR3 spans 14 residues. CDR3 bases: TGTGCCAGCAGTCCCACCTCCGGGGCCAACGTCCTGACTTTC. Its protein product is CASSPTSGANVLTF. The full variable domain, with the rest looked up from reference TRBV28 and TRBJ2-6, is DVKVTQSSRYLVKRTGEKVFLECVQDMDHENMFWYRQDPGLGLRLIYFSYDVKMKEKGDIPEGYSVSREKKERFSLILESASTNQTSMYLCASSPTSGANVLTFGAGSRLTVL.

This clonotype was detected ten times or more. The V call is TRBV27, the J call TRBJ2-7, with 11 bases that match TRBD1. J was trimmed by 3 bases and V by 5 bases; bases with no gene match: 18. This CDR3 spans 19 amino acids. In germline, CDR1 is MNHEY, CDR2 SMNVEV (reference sequence). CDR3 residues: CASSQGQGAGFRGVYEQYF. The CDR3 DNA sequence: TGTGCCAGCAGTCAAGGACAGGGGGCTGGGTTTCGAGGGGTCTACGAGCAGTACTTC.

This chain connects TRBV12-3 or TRBV12-4 to TRBJ2-3; the match to TRBD2 covers 7 bases. The CDR3 runs 19 residues. The V and J ends lost 4 bases and 0 bases, in that order; junction bases with no gene match: 16. CDR3 region: CASSSFGGSGHSSTDTQYF. The CDR3, as DNA: TGTGCCAGCAGTTCTTTTGGGGGTAGCGGGCACAGTAGCACAGATACGCAGTATTTT.

There are many counts of this clonotype. This rearrangement joins TRBV28 to TRBJ2-3, with D possibly being TRBD2 (6 bases). The ends were cut back, 9 bases at V and 4 bases at J, with 14 bases in the middle. Per germline, CDR1 MDHEN and CDR2 SYDVKM. The CDR3 contains 13 residues. This chain's CDR3 is CASREFGADTQYF. The CDR3 DNA is TGTGCCAGTCGGGAGTTTGGTGCAGATACGCAGTATTTT.

Concerning this clonotype: At one end, the junction sequence differs from germline, possibly due to a read error. This chain uses TRBV29-1 with TRBJ1-2; D ambiguous. Germline CDR1 reads SQVTM; CDR2 reads ANQGSEA. This CDR3 spans 13 amino acids. The CDR3 sequence: CSVEGHPSYGCTF. The CDR3 bases are TGCAGCGTTGAAGGACACCCGTCTTATGGCTGCACCTTC. Using reference TRBV29-1 and TRBJ1-2 for the parts outside the CDR3, the full variable domain is SAVISQKPSRDICQRGTSLTIQCQVDSQVTMMFWYRQQPGQSLTLIATANQGSEATYESGFVIDKFPISRPNLTFSTLTVSNMSPEDSSIYLCSVEGHPSYGCTFGSGTRLTVV.

This clonotype was detected many times. The rearrangement uses TRBV29-1 and TRBJ2-1; no clear D gene. Per the germline V gene, CDR1 is SQVTM and CDR2 is ANQGSEA. Trimming cost V 2 bases and J 0 bases, with 2 bases left between them. The CDR3 sequence is 12 residues long. Here the CDR3 reads CSVESSYNEQFF. CDR3 DNA sequence: TGCAGCGTTGAAAGCTCCTACAATGAGCAGTTCTTC.

This clonotype came up many times. This rearrangement joins TRBV20-1 to TRBJ1-1, with D perhaps matching TRBD1 (6 bases). V was pared by 6 bases and J by 1 base, with 15 bases between. The CDR3 length is 14 residues. The germline V gene has CDR1 DFQATT and CDR2 SNEGSKA (reference sequence). The CDR3 bases are TGCAGTGCCGGGGTGGGACACAAGAACACTGAAGCTTTCTTT. This sequence encodes CSAGVGHKNTEAFF.